This TCR beta chain was profiled in a study of long-term antiretroviral therapy in people with HIV. Study-wide background: The oldest samples precede the 2015 immediate-ART recommendation by about a decade. Study outcomes and limitations: Clones that expanded before ART (that is, prior to treatment) dominated the repertoire at all time points.

Per the germline V gene, CDR1 is SGHKS and CDR2 is YYEKEE (reference sequence). The CDR3 is 14 amino acids. The ends lost 2 bases at V and 7 bases at J; junction bases unmatched: 4. Version v3.0 of the immunoSEQ assay was performed at survey level. Sequencing aimed at roughly 40,000-55,000 T-cell genomes per sample. Produced via immunoSEQ multiplex PCR; TCRdb's table is partial and in-frame only. This sample yields some 35,000 clones, of which more than 65% are seen a single time; about 5.7% belongs to the top ten. In regard to this clone: Its antigen is undetermined.

The chain links TRBV5-5 to TRBJ2-1, with 9 bases that match TRBD1. The sequencing here drew on unsorted PBMCs, taken 0.6 years after starting antiretroviral therapy. This sequence originates from a man aged 18-30 years with HIV. The CDR3 bases are TGTGCCAGCAGCTTACAGGGGGCATCAAATGAGCAGTTCTTC. Amino acid sequence: CASSLQGASNEQFF. The full variable domain, completed using reference TRBV5-5 and TRBJ2-1, is DAGVTQSPTHLIKTRGQQVTLRCSPISGHKSVSWYQQVLGQGPQFIFQYYEKEERGRGNFPDRFSARQFPNYSSELNVNALLLGDSALYLCASSLQGASNEQFFGPGTRLTVL.